The 2 T cell receptor beta chains below all came from one sample that was sequenced in a study of T cell responses to AZD1222 COVID-19 vaccine. The table came from immunoSEQ multiplex PCR; TCRdb's copy has only in-frame clones and leaves some out. The sample includes 180,000 or so clones, 92% of them seen just once. Sequencing was performed on peripheral blood, taken 28 days after the second AZD1222 dose. These receptors originate from an adult who received the AZD1222 COVID-19 vaccine.

This chain joins TRBV27 and TRBJ1-5, with D maybe TRBD1 (6 bases). V shed 6 bases and J shed 2 bases, with 8 bases lying between them. CDR1 is MNHEY, CDR2 SMNVEV, per germline (reference sequence). This CDR3 comprises 13 residues. The CDR3 loop reads CASRRTGNQPQHF. In nucleotides, the CDR3 is TGTGCCAGCAGGCGGACAGGCAATCAGCCCCAGCATTTT.

The rearrangement joins TRBV4-3 to TRBJ1-1; no definite D call. In germline, CDR1 is LGHNA, CDR2 YSLEER. Trimming took 0 bases from V and 10 from J, leaving 12 bases between them. This CDR3 is built from 13 residues. The CDR3 DNA follows: TGCGCCAGCAGCCAAGATAAGCTGGGAACAGCTTTCTTT. Its protein product is CASSQDKLGTAFF.